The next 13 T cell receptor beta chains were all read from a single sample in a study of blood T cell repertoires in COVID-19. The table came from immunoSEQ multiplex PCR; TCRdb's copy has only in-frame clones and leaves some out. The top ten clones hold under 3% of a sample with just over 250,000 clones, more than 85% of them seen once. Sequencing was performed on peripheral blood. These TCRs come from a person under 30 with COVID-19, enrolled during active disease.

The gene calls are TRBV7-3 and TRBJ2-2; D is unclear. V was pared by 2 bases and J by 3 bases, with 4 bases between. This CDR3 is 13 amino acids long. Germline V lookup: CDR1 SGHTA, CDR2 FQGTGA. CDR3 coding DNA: TGTGCCAGCAGCTTACTTGACACCGGGGAGCTGTTTTTT. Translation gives CASSLLDTGELFF.

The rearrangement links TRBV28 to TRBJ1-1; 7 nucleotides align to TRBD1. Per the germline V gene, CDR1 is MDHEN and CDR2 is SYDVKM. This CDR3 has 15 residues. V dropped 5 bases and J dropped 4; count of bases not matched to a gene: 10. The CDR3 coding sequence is TGTGCCAGCAGTCCCACACAGGGGTGGGGCACTGAAGCTTTCTTT. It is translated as CASSPTQGWGTEAFF.

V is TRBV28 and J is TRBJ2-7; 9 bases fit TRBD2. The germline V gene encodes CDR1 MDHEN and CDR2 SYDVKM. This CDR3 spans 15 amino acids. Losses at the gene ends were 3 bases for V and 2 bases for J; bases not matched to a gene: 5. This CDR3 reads CASSFRSGSPYEQYF. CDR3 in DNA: TGTGCCAGCAGTTTTCGTAGCGGGAGTCCCTACGAGCAGTACTTC.

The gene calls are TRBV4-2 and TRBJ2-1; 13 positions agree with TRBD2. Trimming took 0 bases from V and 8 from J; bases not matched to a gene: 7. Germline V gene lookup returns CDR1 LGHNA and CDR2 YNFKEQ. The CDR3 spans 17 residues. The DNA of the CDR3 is TGTGCCAGCAGCCAAGAAACGGGACTAGCGGGGCTCGATGAGCAGTTCTTC. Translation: CASSQETGLAGLDEQFF.

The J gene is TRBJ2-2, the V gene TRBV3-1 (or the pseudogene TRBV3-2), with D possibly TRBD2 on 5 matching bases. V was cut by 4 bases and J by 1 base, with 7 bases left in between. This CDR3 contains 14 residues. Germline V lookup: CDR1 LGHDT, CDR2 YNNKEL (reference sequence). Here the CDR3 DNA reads TGTGCCAGCAGCCCCCGGGAGAACACCGGGGAGCTGTTTTTT. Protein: CASSPRENTGELFF.

The CDR3, as DNA: TGTGCCAGCAGTTTATCGGGACTAGCGGGAGGGGATGCGTTCTTC. Amino acid sequence: CASSLSGLAGGDAFF. The rearrangement joins TRBV27 to TRBJ2-1; 16 bases agree with TRBD2. CDR1 and CDR2 (germline): MNHEY, SMNVEV (reference sequence). The ends lost 0 bases at V and 15 bases at J; junction bases unmatched: 5. The CDR3 runs 15 residues.

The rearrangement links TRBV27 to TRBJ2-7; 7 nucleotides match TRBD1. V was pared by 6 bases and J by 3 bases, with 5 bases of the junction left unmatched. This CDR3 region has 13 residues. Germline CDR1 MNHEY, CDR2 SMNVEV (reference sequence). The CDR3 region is CASRDRTGYEQYF. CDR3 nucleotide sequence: TGTGCCAGCAGAGATAGGACAGGCTACGAGCAGTACTTC.

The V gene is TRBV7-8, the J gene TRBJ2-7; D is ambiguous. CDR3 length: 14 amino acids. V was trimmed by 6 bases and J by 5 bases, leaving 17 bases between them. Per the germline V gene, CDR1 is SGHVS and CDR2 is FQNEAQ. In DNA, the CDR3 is TGTGCCAGCAGACAAGAGGCCGCCTCAGACGAGCAGTACTTC. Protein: CASRQEAASDEQYF.

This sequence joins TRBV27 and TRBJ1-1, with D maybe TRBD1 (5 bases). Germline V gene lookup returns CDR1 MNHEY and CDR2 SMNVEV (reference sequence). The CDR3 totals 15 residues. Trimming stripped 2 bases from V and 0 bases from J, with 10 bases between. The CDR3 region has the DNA TGTGCCAGCAGTTTAAATCCAGGGATGAACACTGAAGCTTTCTTT. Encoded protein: CASSLNPGMNTEAFF.

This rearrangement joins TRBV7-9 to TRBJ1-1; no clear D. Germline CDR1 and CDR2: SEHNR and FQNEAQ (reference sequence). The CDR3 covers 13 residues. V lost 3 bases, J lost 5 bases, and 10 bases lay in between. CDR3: CASSFGVGTEAFF. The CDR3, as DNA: TGTGCCAGCAGCTTCGGGGTGGGGACTGAAGCTTTCTTT.

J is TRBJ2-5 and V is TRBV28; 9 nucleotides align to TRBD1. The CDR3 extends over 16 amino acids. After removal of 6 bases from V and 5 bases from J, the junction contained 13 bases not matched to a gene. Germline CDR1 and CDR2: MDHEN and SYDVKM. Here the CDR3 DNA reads TGTGCCAGCAGCCCTAAAGGACAGGGGAGATTTGAGACCCAGTACTTC. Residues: CASSPKGQGRFETQYF.

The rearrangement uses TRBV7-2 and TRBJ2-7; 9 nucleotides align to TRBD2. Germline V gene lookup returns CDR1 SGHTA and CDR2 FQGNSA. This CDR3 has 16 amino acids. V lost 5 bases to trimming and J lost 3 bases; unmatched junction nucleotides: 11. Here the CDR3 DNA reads TGTGCCAGCAGCACAAAGATGACTAGCGGATACTACGAGCAGTACTTC. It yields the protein CASSTKMTSGYYEQYF.

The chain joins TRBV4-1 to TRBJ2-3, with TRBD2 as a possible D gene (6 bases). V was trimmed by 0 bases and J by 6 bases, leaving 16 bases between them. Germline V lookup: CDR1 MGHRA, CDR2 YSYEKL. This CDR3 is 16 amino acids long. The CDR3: CASSQDLPAGMDTQYF. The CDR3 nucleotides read TGCGCCAGCAGCCAAGATCTCCCCGCGGGAATGGATACGCAGTATTTT.